This TCR beta chain is drawn from a study of T cell repertoires in cytomegalovirus infection. Study-level background: Evidence of both CMV infection and a matching HLA type came from public TCR beta signatures. General study findings and limits: Ex vivo, HLA-C-restricted CMV-specific TCR beta clonotypes prevailed over the rest of the response.

This clonotype came up many times. Its antigen is still unknown. TCRdb processed the reads anew with MiXCR; each CDR3 protein has one entry. This table holds 76,000 or so distinct CDR3 sequences, around 3.5% found once. Germline V lookup: CDR1 SNHLY, CDR2 FYNNEI. This CDR3 has 14 residues. V was trimmed by 2 bases and J by 4 bases, leaving 11 bases between them. The material sequenced was PBMCs. The J gene is TRBJ2-5, the V gene TRBV2, with D perhaps TRBD1 (8 bases). The TCR sequence derives from a human donor in good health (CMV status not recorded). Some clones in this sample may be carry-over from other donors' samples. CDR3 in amino acids: CASSEHRGGETQYF. CDR3 in DNA: TGTGCCAGCAGTGAACACAGGGGGGGAGAGACCCAGTACTTC. The entire variable domain, with the rest obtained from reference TRBV2 and TRBJ2-5, is as follows: EPEVTQTPSHQVTQMGQEVILRCVPISNHLYFYWYRQILGQKVEFLVSFYNNEISEKSEIFDDQFSVERPDGSNFTLKIRSTKLEDSAMYFCASSEHRGGETQYFGPGTRLLVL.